This TCR beta chain comes out of a study of shared clonotypes between healthy human individuals. The repertoire was sequenced with immunoSEQ multiplex PCR; TCRdb's copy has only in-frame clones and lacks some. The top ten hold around 0.35% of the sample, which has some 2,500,000 clones, roughly 90% seen once. The CDR3 loop spans 13 amino acids. V was shortened by 5 bases and J by 4 bases, with 10 bases between the two germline ends. CDR1 is SGHVS and CDR2 is FNYEAQ in the germline V gene. The TCR comes from a young man in good health. Some clones in this sample may be carry-over from other donors' samples. Sequenced input: naive CD4+ T cells from PBMCs. As to subset: CD45RA+ positively selected. V is TRBV7-6 and J is TRBJ2-3; D uncertain. DNA of the CDR3: TGTGCCAGCAGCCAGACGACCGCAGATACGCAGTATTTT. The encoded protein is CASSQTTADTQYF.